Listed here are 29 T cell receptor beta chains from one sample, sequenced in a study of memory CD4+ T cells and cytomegalovirus serostatus. Assay used: immunoSEQ multiplex PCR; TCRdb lists only in-frame clones, some missing. The sample has about 40,000 clones, roughly 77% seen once. The sort gate was single viable CD3+CD4+CD8-CD45RO+ cells for memory CD4+ T cells. The sequenced sample was memory CD4+ T cells from blood. These TCRs come from an adult in good health and CMV-seronegative.

The chain links TRBV7-9 to TRBJ2-4; D is uncertain. This CDR3 spans 15 amino acids. Germline V gives CDR1 SEHNR, CDR2 FQNEAQ (reference sequence). V shed 3 bases and J shed 0 bases, with 9 bases lying between them. Here the CDR3 DNA reads TGTGCCAGCAGCTTTCGAGGTGGAGCCAAAAACATTCAGTACTTC. Its translation is CASSFRGGAKNIQYF.

This chain links TRBV4-1 with TRBJ2-6; D is ambiguous. The V end was cut by 1 base, the J end by 4 bases, with 8 bases between. Germline V CDR1 and CDR2: MGHRA, YSYEKL. The CDR3 runs 15 residues. CDR3 in DNA: TGCGCCAGCAGCCAAGCTGGCGCCGGGGCCAACGTCCTGACTTTC. Protein: CASSQAGAGANVLTF.

V is TRBV7-8 and J is TRBJ1-6; D perhaps matches TRBD1 (5 bases). Germline-derived CDR1 and CDR2 are SGHVS and FQNEAQ. V lost 1 base to trimming and J lost 0 bases, with 13 bases between them. This CDR3 spans 18 amino acids. CDR3 amino acids: CASSLVTGAFSYNSPLHF. The DNA of the CDR3 is TGTGCCAGCAGCTTAGTCACAGGAGCATTCTCCTATAATTCACCCCTCCACTTT. Full variable domain (outside the CDR3, taken from reference TRBV7-8 and TRBJ1-6): GAGVSQSPRYKVAKRGQDVALRCDPISGHVSLFWYQQALGQGPEFLTYFQNEAQLDKSGLPSDRFFAERPEGSVSTLKIQRTQQEDSAVYLCASSLVTGAFSYNSPLHFGNGTRLTVT.

The V and J genes are TRBV6-5 and TRBJ1-6; D is unclear. V shed 6 bases and J shed 8 bases, with 8 bases lying between them. The CDR3 runs to 12 residues. Germline V CDR1 and CDR2: MNHEY, SVGAGI. This CDR3 is CASSRHDSPLHF. Written as DNA, the CDR3 is TGTGCCAGCAGCCGACATGATTCACCCCTCCACTTT.

The chain uses TRBV30 and TRBJ2-2; the D is unclear. V was clipped by 3 bases and J by 1 base, with 9 bases between them. The CDR3 loop spans 14 amino acids. CDR1 is GTSNPN and CDR2 is SVGIG in the germline V gene (reference sequence). CDR3 sequence: CAWRWTRNTGELFF. In DNA, the CDR3 is TGTGCCTGGAGGTGGACGAGGAACACCGGGGAGCTGTTTTTT.

The chain carries TRBV7-9 and TRBJ2-7, with D unresolved. Between the trimmed V and J ends, which lost 5 bases and 0 bases, there was a span of 14 bases. CDR1 is SEHNR, CDR2 FQNEAQ, per germline (reference sequence). This CDR3 is 15 amino acids long. The DNA of the CDR3 is TGTGCCAGCAGCCCCCGGGCCCTAAGCTCCTACGAGCAGTACTTC. It yields the protein CASSPRALSSYEQYF.

The chain employs TRBV5-1 and TRBJ1-4; 9 bases fit TRBD1. Germline V gene sequence: CDR1 SGHRS, CDR2 YFSETQ. The CDR3 sequence is 15 residues long. The V gene end was trimmed by 1 base and the J gene end by 4 bases; junction bases not matched to a gene: 2. CDR3 DNA: TGCGCCAGCAGCTTGACGGGACAGGGTAATGAAAAACTGTTTTTT. Its protein product is CASSLTGQGNEKLFF. Based on the CDR3 plus reference TRBV5-1 and TRBJ1-4, the full variable domain is KAGVTQTPRYLIKTRGQQVTLSCSPISGHRSVSWYQQTPGQGLQFLFEYFSETQRNKGNFPGRFSGRQFSNSRSEMNVSTLELGDSALYLCASSLTGQGNEKLFFGSGTQLSVL.

This clone was found a few times. This chain uses TRBV5-1 with TRBJ2-4, with D maybe TRBD1 (6 bases). With 4 bases removed from V and 8 bases from J, the gap between germline ends came to 13 bases. Germline-derived CDR1 and CDR2 are SGHRS and YFSETQ. The CDR3 is 13 residues long. DNA for the CDR3: TGCGCCAGCAGCCCCGGTAACAGGGACATTCAGTACTTC. Protein sequence: CASSPGNRDIQYF.

The CDR3 coding sequence is TGTGCCAGCAGTGAGCAGGGCTATGGCTACACCTTC. Its translation is CASSEQGYGYTF. This chain uses TRBV6-4 with TRBJ1-2; D possibly corresponds to TRBD1 (5 bases). This CDR3 comprises 12 residues. Trimming removed 3 bases at V and 4 bases at J, with 6 bases between. CDR1 MRHNA and CDR2 SNTAGT come from the germline V gene.

V usage is TRBV4-1 and J usage is TRBJ1-3; D gene uncertain. Trimming pared 1 base from V and 4 bases from J, leaving 5 bases between. Germline CDR1 and CDR2: MGHRA and YSYEKL. The CDR3 is 13 residues long. In DNA, the CDR3 is TGCGCCAGCAGCCAAGCTCAAGGAAACACCATATATTTT. Its translation: CASSQAQGNTIYF.

This clone was recorded a few times. The chain has TRBV7-9 and TRBJ1-1, with D maybe TRBD1 (5 bases). Trimming stripped 2 bases from V and 1 base from J, with 20 bases between. Germline CDR1 SEHNR, CDR2 FQNEAQ (reference sequence). The CDR3 is 18 amino acids. DNA for the CDR3: TGTGCCAGCAGCTTACTTCAAGGTGAGGGGAGAAAGAACACTGAAGCTTTCTTT. Translating gives CASSLLQGEGRKNTEAFF.

In this sample, this clone turned up once. This chain joins TRBV27 and TRBJ1-6, with D possibly being TRBD1 (6 bases). The CDR3 sequence is 16 residues long. Germline loops: CDR1 MNHEY, CDR2 SMNVEV (reference sequence). Trimming removed 2 bases from V and 7 bases from J, with 15 bases in between. Here the CDR3 reads CASSLRGGQKNSPLHF. CDR3 nucleotides: TGTGCCAGCAGTTTACGGGGGGGGCAAAAAAATTCACCCCTCCACTTT.

This clone was observed once. V is TRBV9 and J is TRBJ2-5; D possibly corresponds to TRBD2 (5 bases). Trimming shortened V by 2 bases and J by 5 bases, and 10 bases separated the two germline ends. Germline-derived CDR1 and CDR2 are SGDLS and YYNGEE. The CDR3 runs 13 residues. CDR3 in amino acids: CASSVSQRETQYF. CDR3 in DNA: TGTGCCAGCAGCGTGAGTCAGCGGGAGACCCAGTACTTC.

This clone was observed a handful of times. CDR3 bases: TGTGCCAGCAGTCCGGGACTCCACCCGAATGAGCAGTTCTTC. It translates to CASSPGLHPNEQFF. The chain combines TRBV6-5 with TRBJ2-1; D might be TRBD2 (6 bases). Trimming took off 5 bases at V and 7 bases at J, with 15 bases between the two ends. In germline, CDR1 is MNHEY, CDR2 SVGAGI. CDR3 length: 14 amino acids.

The chain combines TRBV18 with TRBJ1-4; TRBD1 agrees at 9 bases. J gave up 0 bases and V 3 bases, and 11 bases lay outside the gene matches. This CDR3 is built from 19 residues. The germline V gene encodes CDR1 KGHSH and CDR2 LQKENI. The CDR3 coding sequence is TGTGCCAGCTCACCGTACGGGACAGGGCATCGAGCAACTAATGAAAAACTGTTTTTT. Encoded protein: CASSPYGTGHRATNEKLFF. Full variable domain (missing parts from reference TRBV18 and TRBJ1-4): NAGVMQNPRHLVRRRGQEARLRCSPMKGHSHVYWYRQLPEEGLKFMVYLQKENIIDESGMPKERFSAEFPKEGPSILRIQQVVRGDSAAYFCASSPYGTGHRATNEKLFFGSGTQLSVL.

The chain joins TRBV6-1 to TRBJ1-1; D is possibly TRBD1 (6 bases). The CDR3 spans 15 residues. Trimming pared 8 bases from V and 0 bases from J, leaving 16 bases between. Germline-derived CDR1 and CDR2 are MNHNS and SASEGT. CDR3 protein: CASGNAGTMNTEAFF. The DNA of the CDR3 is TGTGCCAGCGGAAATGCCGGGACAATGAACACTGAAGCTTTCTTT.

Concerning this clone: Its ends do not fully match the called genes, so a read error is possible. This rearrangement joins TRBV7-9 to TRBJ1-5; D is undetermined. CDR1 is SEHNR and CDR2 is FQNEAQ in the germline V gene (reference sequence). The CDR3 extends over 13 amino acids. This CDR3 reads CASRFDSNQPQHF. CDR3 in DNA: TGTGCCAGCCGCTTTGATAGCAATCAGCCCCAGCATTTT.

This clone was observed once. The chain employs TRBV7-9 and TRBJ1-1; no clear D gene. CDR3 length: 13 amino acids. The germline V and J ends were trimmed by 1 base and 5 bases, with 8 bases remaining between them. Per the germline V gene, CDR1 is SEHNR and CDR2 is FQNEAQ (reference sequence). As DNA, the CDR3 is TGTGCCAGCAGCTTAGGACAAGGGACTGAAGCTTTCTTT. This codes for CASSLGQGTEAFF. Supplemented by reference TRBV7-9 and TRBJ1-1, the full variable domain reads DTGVSQNPRHKITKRGQNVTFRCDPISEHNRLYWYRQTLGQGPEFLTYFQNEAQLEKSRLLSDRFSAERPKGSFSTLEIQRTEQGDSAMYLCASSLGQGTEAFFGQGTRLTVV.

V usage is TRBV11-1 and J usage is TRBJ2-7; weak D call: TRBD1 (5 bases). The CDR3 contains 15 residues. In germline, CDR1 is SGHAT, CDR2 FQDESV (reference sequence). Trimming took 4 bases from V and 1 from J, leaving 14 bases between them. The CDR3 DNA reads as TGTGCCAGCAGCTCTTCCGCCCCAGGGTCCTACGAGCAGTACTTC. As protein: CASSSSAPGSYEQYF.

J is TRBJ1-2 and V is TRBV11-2, with TRBD1 matching 7 bases. The CDR3 is 14 amino acids. Germline assignment: CDR1 SGHAT and CDR2 FQNNGV. V lost 5 bases, J lost 2 bases, and 5 bases stayed unmatched. The DNA of the CDR3 is TGTGCCAGCAGCCCCGACAGGGAAAACTATGGCTACACCTTC. Protein: CASSPDRENYGYTF.

The chain carries TRBV25-1 and TRBJ1-1, with 8 bases that match TRBD1. This CDR3 contains 16 residues. The trim removed 5 bases at V and 0 bases at J, leaving 8 bases unmatched. Germline values: CDR1 MGHDK, CDR2 SYGVNS. The CDR3 loop is CASSRTGTGMNTEAFF. As DNA, the CDR3 is TGTGCCAGCAGTAGAACCGGGACAGGTATGAACACTGAAGCTTTCTTT.

The V gene is TRBV7-2, the J gene TRBJ1-2; D is ambiguous. Trimming shortened V by 3 bases and J by 5 bases, and 16 bases separated the two germline ends. This CDR3 has 15 amino acids. The germline V gene encodes CDR1 SGHTA and CDR2 FQGNSA. The chain's CDR3 is CASSFGGSPYYGYTF. Written as DNA, the CDR3 is TGTGCCAGCAGCTTTGGCGGGTCCCCTTATTATGGCTACACCTTC. Supplemented by reference TRBV7-2 and TRBJ1-2, the full variable domain reads GAGVSQSPSNKVTEKGKDVELRCDPISGHTALYWYRQSLGQGLEFLIYFQGNSAPDKSGLPSDRFSAERTGGSVSTLTIQRTQQEDSAVYLCASSFGGSPYYGYTFGSGTRLTVV.

This rearrangement joins TRBV5-4 to TRBJ1-6, with a tentative D call TRBD1 (5 bases). Trimming removed 1 base from V and 7 bases from J, with 18 bases in between. CDR1 and CDR2 from the germline V gene are SGHNT and YYREEE (reference sequence). CDR3 length equals 17 residues. CDR3 DNA: TGTGCCAGCAGCTTGAGTTTCGGGGGGAACTTCAATTCACCCCTCCACTTT. The encoded protein is CASSLSFGGNFNSPLHF.

The rearrangement links TRBV19 to TRBJ2-7; D is perhaps TRBD2 (5 bases). The V end was cut by 3 bases, the J end by 4 bases, with 13 bases between. The CDR3 covers 14 residues. The germline gives CDR1 LNHDA, CDR2 SQIVND (reference sequence). CDR3 nucleotide sequence: TGTGCCAGTAGTATCGGGCTAGCAGATTACGAGCAGTACTTC. Translated: CASSIGLADYEQYF.

The chain couples TRBV18 to TRBJ2-2; no clear D. The CDR3 is 14 residues long. V shed 4 bases and J shed 2 bases, with 8 bases lying between them. CDR1 and CDR2 from the germline V gene are KGHSH and LQKENI. The CDR3 DNA reads as TGTGCCAGCTCACGTGCCTACAACACCGGGGAGCTGTTTTTT. Encoded protein: CASSRAYNTGELFF.

This chain connects TRBV5-1 to TRBJ1-3; D gene uncertain. The germline V gene encodes CDR1 SGHRS and CDR2 YFSETQ. This CDR3 spans 16 amino acids. Trimming cost V 4 bases and J 0 bases, with 14 bases left between them. The CDR3 sequence: CASSGDDASSGNTIYF. The CDR3 DNA reads TGCGCCAGCAGCGGTGACGACGCGAGCTCTGGAAACACCATATATTTT.

The rearrangement uses TRBV27 and TRBJ2-7; tentative D call: TRBD1 (5 bases). The V and J ends lost 6 bases and 3 bases respectively, with 18 bases between them. CDR3 length: 15 amino acids. Germline V gene lookup returns CDR1 MNHEY and CDR2 SMNVEV (reference sequence). Here the CDR3 reads CASSTTGLVNYEQYF. CDR3 bases: TGTGCCAGCAGCACTACAGGTCTTGTGAACTACGAGCAGTACTTC.

V gene TRBV9 combines with J gene TRBJ1-3; possibly TRBD1 for D (6 bases). This CDR3 spans 17 amino acids. Trimming took off 5 bases at V and 5 bases at J, with 23 bases between the two ends. CDR1 SGDLS and CDR2 YYNGEE come from the germline V gene. This CDR3 reads CASSPIVGGGGRNTIYF. In nucleotides, the CDR3 is TGTGCCAGCAGTCCGATAGTAGGCGGGGGCGGGAGAAACACCATATATTTT.

The V gene is TRBV7-9, the J gene TRBJ2-1; D remains ambiguous. Germline lookup yields CDR1 SEHNR and CDR2 FQNEAQ (reference sequence). With 1 base removed from V and 6 bases from J, the gap between germline ends came to 1 base. The CDR3 runs to 11 residues. CDR3 DNA sequence: TGTGCCAGCAGCTTAGTCAATGAGCAGTTCTTC. This codes for CASSLVNEQFF.